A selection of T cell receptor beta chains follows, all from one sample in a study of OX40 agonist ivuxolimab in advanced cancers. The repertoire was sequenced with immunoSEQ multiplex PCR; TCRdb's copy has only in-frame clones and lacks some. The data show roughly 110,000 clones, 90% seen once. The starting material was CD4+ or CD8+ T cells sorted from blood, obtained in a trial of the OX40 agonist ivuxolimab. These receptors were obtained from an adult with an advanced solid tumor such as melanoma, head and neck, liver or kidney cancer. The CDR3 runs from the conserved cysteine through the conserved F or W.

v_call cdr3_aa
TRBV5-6 CASSAGTGKNEQFF
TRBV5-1 CASQWENTGELFF
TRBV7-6 CASSLNGQPPMGYTF
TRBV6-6 CASSYSATSGTNEQFF
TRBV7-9 CASSTTPAADTQYF
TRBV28 CASSPWTGLFTGELFF
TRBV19 CASTYRGTANTGELFF
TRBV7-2 CAGKGGSDGYTF
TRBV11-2 CASSPSHRTNTDTQYF
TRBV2 CASSIDSNTNEQFF
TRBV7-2 CASSAMSPADTQYF
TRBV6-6 CASTYGQGGLATEAFF
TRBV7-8 CASSLITGNTEAFF
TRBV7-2 CASSLGGYGYTF
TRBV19 CASSDQAGISGNTIYF
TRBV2 CASSDSGYGYTF
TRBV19 CASKVGGGNTDTQYF
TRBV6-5 CASSYHTEAFF
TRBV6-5 CASSPRGGNQPQHF
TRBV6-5 CASSYSRIRTEAFF
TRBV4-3 CASSPGLAGGRETQYF
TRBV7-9 CASSLEQTPNQPQHF
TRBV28 CASSLDTLANYGYTF
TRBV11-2 CASSTHAPGQETYEQYF
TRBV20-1 CSARMGETQYF
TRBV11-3 CASSLAGTNTGELFF
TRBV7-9 CASSPPQGALPSSGYTF
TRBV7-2 CASYIGGSGNTIYF
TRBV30 CAWSRDSNQPQHF
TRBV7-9 CASSPRALNEQFF
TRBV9 CASRRTSGYTF
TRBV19 CASKPVGSNQPQHF
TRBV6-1 CASSDLSFGGVNTEAFF
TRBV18 CASSPTSTGGEQFF
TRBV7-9 CASTKDRATGELFF
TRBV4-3 CASSQDSRGGLETQYF
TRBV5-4 CASSFYGTDTQYF
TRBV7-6 CASSLDGGVAGELFF
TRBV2 CASRVDGNSYEQYF
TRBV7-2 CASSAGGSASGQPQHF
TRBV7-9 CASSQTSATNEKLFF
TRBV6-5 CASSLSRGRSPLHF
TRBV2 CASSSDSKETQYF
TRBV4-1 CASSQDGGTPHEQFF
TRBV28 CASSLWSPGANVLTF
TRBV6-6 CASRTSGGTDTQYF
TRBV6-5 CASSKGPVGQFF
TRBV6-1 CASIPPGDEQFF
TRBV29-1 CSVEDRIGKGTQYF